These 29 T cell receptor beta chains were sequenced from one sample in a study of blood T cell repertoires in COVID-19. Measured with immunoSEQ multiplex PCR; TCRdb has only the in-frame clones, and not every one. The repertoire holds some 70,000 clones, with about 89% as singletons. Sequenced: peripheral blood. The receptors were sampled from a man in his forties or fifties with active COVID-19.

J is TRBJ2-7 and V is TRBV11-3; possibly TRBD2 for D (6 bases). The V end was cut by 4 bases, the J end by 2 bases, with 12 bases between. In germline, CDR1 is SGHNT, CDR2 YENEEA. There are 14 residues in the CDR3. The CDR3 spells CASSSETRPYEQYF. The CDR3 coding sequence is TGTGCCAGCAGCTCCGAGACTAGACCCTACGAGCAGTACTTC.

V gene TRBV6-5 combines with J gene TRBJ1-1, with 7 bases matching TRBD1. The germline V gene has CDR1 MNHEY and CDR2 SVGAGI. Trimming took 0 bases from V and 1 from J; bases not matched to a gene: 2. The CDR3 runs 15 residues. The CDR3 is CASSYSNRGNTEAFF. In DNA, the CDR3 is TGTGCCAGCAGTTACTCAAACAGGGGGAACACTGAAGCTTTCTTT.

The rearrangement uses TRBV7-2 and TRBJ1-4; tentatively, D is TRBD1 (5 bases). Trimming cost V 1 base and J 8 bases, with 5 bases left between them. CDR1 is SGHTA and CDR2 is FQGNSA in the germline V gene. CDR3 length: 12 residues. The DNA of the CDR3 is TGTGCCAGCAGCTTAGAGGGGGAAAAACTGTTTTTT. This gives the protein CASSLEGEKLFF.

This chain uses TRBV28 with TRBJ1-4, with unresolved D. Per the germline V gene, CDR1 is MDHEN and CDR2 is SYDVKM. Between the trimmed V and J ends, which lost 3 bases and 3 bases, there was a span of 14 bases. The CDR3 totals 16 residues. The CDR3 sequence: CASSFYQFGSNEKLFF. DNA of the CDR3: TGTGCCAGCAGTTTTTATCAATTTGGCTCTAATGAAAAACTGTTTTTT.

The chain links TRBV5-8 to TRBJ2-1, with 13 bases aligning to TRBD2. This CDR3 spans 18 amino acids. Germline V gene data show CDR1 as SGHTS and CDR2 as YDEGEE. V shed 2 bases, J shed 4 bases, and the junction held 9 bases outside the gene matches. CDR3: CASSLNRTSGSLYNEQFF. CDR3 nucleotide sequence: TGTGCCAGCAGCTTAAACAGGACTAGCGGGAGCCTTTACAATGAGCAGTTCTTC.

This clone was seen a handful of times. The gene calls are TRBV29-1 and TRBJ1-1, with a tentative D call TRBD1 (5 bases). Trimming took 0 bases from V and 8 from J, leaving 13 bases between them. Germline CDR1 SQVTM, CDR2 ANQGSEA. This CDR3 has 13 residues. The CDR3 sequence is CSVEEGGRREAFF. Here the CDR3 DNA reads TGCAGCGTTGAAGAGGGGGGGAGGAGGGAAGCTTTCTTT.

The genes are TRBV7-9 and TRBJ2-6; 10 nucleotides agree with TRBD1. The CDR3 runs to 16 residues. CDR1 is SEHNR, CDR2 FQNEAQ, per germline (reference sequence). After removal of 3 bases from V and 4 bases from J, the junction contained 3 bases not matched to a gene. The CDR3 nucleotides are TGTGCCAGCAGCTTGGGACAGGGGTCCGGGGCCAACGTCCTGACTTTC. Protein sequence: CASSLGQGSGANVLTF.

This chain connects TRBV7-2 to TRBJ1-5, with 7 bases identical to TRBD1. The CDR3 consists of 15 residues. The germline gives CDR1 SGHTA, CDR2 FQGNSA. V lost 3 bases and J lost 5; bases outside the gene matches: 7. DNA of the CDR3: TGTGCCAGCAGCTTTACAGGGGCCAACCATCAGCCCCAGCATTTT. This codes for CASSFTGANHQPQHF.

The rearrangement links TRBV5-4 to TRBJ2-3; the D is unclear. Germline loops: CDR1 SGHNT, CDR2 YYREEE (reference sequence). The CDR3 loop spans 12 amino acids. The germline V and J ends were trimmed by 3 bases and 6 bases, with 8 bases remaining between them. CDR3 residues: CASSSSSDTQYF. The CDR3 DNA follows: TGTGCCAGCAGCTCTTCGTCGGATACGCAGTATTTT.

This sequence joins TRBV28 and TRBJ1-1; weak D call: TRBD1 (5 bases). The V end was cut by 3 bases, the J end by 0 bases, with 14 bases between. The CDR3 loop spans 16 amino acids. Germline CDR1 reads MDHEN; CDR2 reads SYDVKM. CDR3 sequence: CASSFPAPGMNTEAFF. Here the CDR3 DNA reads TGTGCCAGCAGTTTTCCCGCGCCAGGGATGAACACTGAAGCTTTCTTT.

A remark on this clone: The CDR3 carries no conserved terminal phenylalanine or tryptophan, so it likely arises from a read error. The genes are TRBV25-1 and TRBJ1-2; no definite D call. CDR3 length: 14 amino acids. Trimming removed 0 bases at V and 4 bases at J, with 9 bases between. Germline CDR1 reads MGHDK; CDR2 reads SYGVNS. The CDR3 bases are TGTGCCAGCAGTGAATACGGAAAGCGCTATGGCTACACCGTC. Protein sequence: CASSEYGKRYGYTV.

In regard to this clone: This likely came from a read error, as a far larger clone is one base away. The chain uses TRBV11-2 and TRBJ1-1, with 9 bases lining up with TRBD1. The V gene's germline CDR1 is SGHAT and CDR2 FQNNGV. The ends lost 6 bases at V and 4 bases at J; junction bases unmatched: 3. The CDR3 sequence is 13 residues long. CDR3 sequence reads: CASSTQGATEAFF. The CDR3 nucleotides are TGTGCCAGCAGTACACAGGGGGCCACTGAAGCTTTCTTT.

This clone is deemed medium-sized (0.01 to 0.1%). The rearrangement joins TRBV4-2 to TRBJ1-3; TRBD1 might be the D (5 bases). The CDR3 consists of 16 residues. The germline V gene encodes CDR1 LGHNA and CDR2 YNFKEQ. The ends were cut back, 7 bases at V and 0 bases at J, with 16 bases in the middle. The CDR3 here is CASTTGGVDSGNTIYF. The CDR3 coding sequence is TGTGCCAGCACGACGGGGGGTGTTGACTCTGGAAACACCATATATTTT.

The chain uses TRBV5-1 and TRBJ2-3, with 7 positions matching TRBD2. Unmatched junction bases numbered 4, after V lost 4 bases and J lost 5 bases. The CDR3 has 13 amino acids. CDR1 and CDR2 from the germline V gene are SGHRS and YFSETQ. CDR3 loop: CASSEVAGDTQYF. The CDR3 nucleotides read TGCGCCAGCAGCGAGGTAGCGGGAGATACGCAGTATTTT.

The chain uses TRBV28 and TRBJ2-7, with 10 bases fitting TRBD1. The length of the CDR3 is 14 residues. CDR1 is MDHEN, CDR2 SYDVKM, per germline. V lost 5 bases to trimming and J lost 3 bases; unmatched junction nucleotides: 4. Here the CDR3 reads CASSPTGGNYEQYF. The CDR3 DNA is TGTGCCAGCAGTCCGACAGGGGGCAACTACGAGCAGTACTTC.

The rearrangement joins TRBV6-2 or TRBV6-3 to TRBJ2-7; 10 bases are a match to TRBD2. V trimming: 6 bases; J trimming: 9 bases; junction bases outside the gene matches: 17. The CDR3 is 16 residues long. Germline V gene sequence: CDR1 MNHEY, CDR2 SVGEGT. This CDR3 is CASSPDRGTSDSVQYF. CDR3 bases: TGTGCCAGCAGCCCGGATCGCGGGACTAGCGACTCCGTGCAGTACTTC.

V and J are TRBV6-1 and TRBJ1-2, with D hard to call. The CDR3 loop spans 15 amino acids. CDR1 and CDR2 from the germline V gene are MNHNS and SASEGT. Trimming removed 1 base from V and 5 bases from J, with 14 bases in between. CDR3 DNA: TGTGCCAGCAGTGAAGAAACTGCGCTGTTTTATGGCTACACCTTC. Encoded protein: CASSEETALFYGYTF.

This chain connects TRBV4-1 to TRBJ2-2; no reliable D call. Germline V gene data show CDR1 as MGHRA and CDR2 as YSYEKL. The CDR3 runs 13 residues. The ends were cut back, 3 bases at V and 5 bases at J, with 7 bases in the middle. In DNA form, the CDR3 reads TGCGCCAGCAGCCAGGTGGCAACCGGGGAGCTGTTTTTT. Translation gives CASSQVATGELFF.

J is TRBJ2-1 and V is TRBV5-1; perhaps TRBD2 as D (5 bases). The CDR3 contains 18 residues. CDR1 is SGHRS and CDR2 is YFSETQ in the germline V gene. V shed 1 base and J shed 0 bases, with 17 bases lying between them. In DNA form, the CDR3 reads TGCGCCAGCAGCTTGTCCCAGAGTTTAGGGAGCTCCTACAATGAGCAGTTCTTC. Its translation: CASSLSQSLGSSYNEQFF.

Only one count was recorded for this clone. This rearrangement joins TRBV11-2 to TRBJ1-2; no firm D call. This CDR3 region has 14 residues. Germline-derived CDR1 and CDR2 are SGHAT and FQNNGV. The V and J ends lost 1 base and 2 bases respectively, with 8 bases between them. The CDR3, as DNA: TGTGCCAGCAGCTTAGGGCTCAGGAACTATGGCTACACCTTC. It codes for CASSLGLRNYGYTF.

This chain links TRBV6-1 with TRBJ1-2, with no clear D. V lost 1 base to trimming and J lost 8 bases, with 11 bases between them. There are 13 residues in the CDR3. The germline V gene has CDR1 MNHNS and CDR2 SASEGT. In nucleotides, the CDR3 is TGTGCCAGCAGTGAAGGCGGGTCGGTAGGCTACACCTTC. Translation gives CASSEGGSVGYTF.

This clone was detected once. The chain employs TRBV19 and TRBJ2-2, with 13 positions matching TRBD2. Germline V gene sequence: CDR1 LNHDA, CDR2 SQIVND (reference sequence). Germline trimming cut 8 bases from V and 5 bases from J; bases unmatched to any gene: 11. This CDR3 region has 17 residues. CDR3 bases: TGTGCCAGTCGTCCCGGACTAGCGGGGGCCGCTACCGGGGAGCTGTTTTTT. It yields the protein CASRPGLAGAATGELFF.

This chain connects TRBV4-1 to TRBJ1-3, with 9 bases aligning to TRBD1. V trimming: 2 bases; J trimming: 9 bases; junction bases outside the gene matches: 8. The length of the CDR3 is 15 residues. CDR1 and CDR2 (germline): MGHRA, YSYEKL. This chain's CDR3 is CASSQQTGGLGTIYF. The CDR3 nucleotides are TGCGCCAGCAGCCAACAGACAGGGGGACTCGGCACCATATATTTT.

In this sample, this clone turned up a few times. The rearrangement joins TRBV5-4 to TRBJ2-7, with 8 bases that match TRBD2. The J segment lost 7 bases and the V segment lost 2 bases, leaving 8 bases of the junction unmatched. This CDR3 has 14 residues. The V gene's germline CDR1 is SGHNT and CDR2 YYREEE (reference sequence). The CDR3 coding sequence is TGTGCCAGCAGCTTAGGAGCGGGGGCAGGGGAGCAGTACTTC. Amino acids: CASSLGAGAGEQYF.

This rearrangement joins TRBV7-9 to TRBJ1-4, with 11 positions matching TRBD1. V was clipped by 7 bases and J by 1 base; unmatched bases: 11. The CDR3 is 18 residues long. The V gene's germline CDR1 is SEHNR and CDR2 FQNEAQ (reference sequence). CDR3 bases: TGTGCCAGCACCTCCGGGACAGGGGGTGGGCTAACTAATGAAAAACTGTTTTTT. Its protein is CASTSGTGGGLTNEKLFF.

The chain couples TRBV3-1 (or the pseudogene TRBV3-2) to TRBJ2-7, with D perhaps matching TRBD2 (6 bases). CDR1 is LGHDT and CDR2 is YNNKEL in the germline V gene (reference sequence). V was clipped by 4 bases and J by 2 bases, with 15 bases between them. The CDR3 extends over 15 amino acids. The CDR3 sequence is CASSPTTRVTYEQYF. CDR3 bases: TGTGCCAGCAGCCCGACGACTAGGGTTACCTACGAGCAGTACTTC.

The chain employs TRBV6-1 and TRBJ2-1; 13 bases fit TRBD2. CDR3 size: 20 residues. Germline lookup yields CDR1 MNHNS and CDR2 SASEGT. V lost 3 bases to trimming and J lost 2 bases; unmatched junction nucleotides: 13. The CDR3 spells CASSDVGYGTSGDPYNEQFF. In nucleotides, the CDR3 is TGTGCCAGCAGTGATGTCGGGTACGGGACTAGCGGGGACCCCTACAATGAGCAGTTCTTC.

The chain has TRBV28 and TRBJ2-7, with 7 bases that match TRBD1. Germline assignment: CDR1 MDHEN and CDR2 SYDVKM. This CDR3 is built from 14 residues. V was pared by 8 bases and J by 6 bases, with 13 bases of the junction left unmatched. The CDR3 nucleotides are TGTGCCAGCCTCGGTAGTACAGGGGTAGGCGAGCAGTACTTC. Its protein product is CASLGSTGVGEQYF.

This clone was detected only once. This chain uses TRBV6-4 with TRBJ2-1; 10 bases align to TRBD1. The ends lost 9 bases at V and 15 bases at J; junction bases unmatched: 5. This CDR3 is 10 amino acids long. The germline V gene has CDR1 MRHNA and CDR2 SNTAGT. The chain's CDR3 is CARTRDRGFF. The DNA for the CDR3 is TGTGCCAGGACCCGGGACAGGGGGTTCTTC.